This TCR beta chain was profiled in a study of blood T cell repertoires in COVID-19. Study background: Samples representing acute and convalescent COVID-19 were sourced from the United States, Italy and Spain. In each case, the material was cDNA or gDNA derived from T cells, B-cell-depleted T cells, or PBMCs.

Original data processing: Reference gene primer amplification yielded estimated nucleated cell counts. The repertoire was sequenced with immunoSEQ multiplex PCR; TCRdb's copy has only in-frame clones and lacks some. V and J calls and clone size follow that table, whereas D and trimming were derived from the DNA. Of over 120,000 clones in the sample, roughly 76% were seen once. This clone was seen a few times. CDR3 length: 18 residues. Germline loops: CDR1 MNHEY, CDR2 SVGEGT. V lost 2 bases, J lost 6 bases, and 16 bases stayed unmatched. The chain combines TRBV6-2 or TRBV6-3 with TRBJ2-3; 8 bases fit TRBD2. Material: peripheral blood. The sequence was obtained from a woman in her forties or fifties with active or convalescent COVID-19. Written as DNA, the CDR3 is TGTGCCAGCAGTTACGGCATTCTACGCGGGAGGTCAGGGGATACGCAGTATTTT. It translates to CASSYGILRGRSGDTQYF.